This passage covers 7 T cell receptor beta chains from one sample sequenced in a study of cytomegalovirus exposure and HLA in healthy donors. This PCR relied on a set of 60 Vbeta primers and 13 Jbeta primers. This table comes from immunoSEQ multiplex PCR, and its TCRdb copy is limited to in-frame clones, with some not included. In all, the sample yields 90,000 to 130,000 clones. The sample comprised PBMCs. These receptors all stem from a man aged 35 to 55 in good health and CMV-seropositive.

J is TRBJ2-5 and V is TRBV5-8, with 7 bases matching TRBD1. Unmatched junction bases numbered 12, after V lost 3 bases and J lost 4 bases. The CDR3 is 16 amino acids. In germline, CDR1 is SGHTS, CDR2 YDEGEE. Written as DNA, the CDR3 is TGTGCCAGCAGCTCCTTCACCGGGACAGAACGAGAGACCCAGTACTTC. It translates to CASSSFTGTERETQYF.

The genes are TRBV7-6 and TRBJ2-1; no clear D gene. The germline V gene encodes CDR1 SGHVS and CDR2 FNYEAQ. Trimming took off 6 bases at V and 0 bases at J, with 6 bases between the two ends. This CDR3 is 13 amino acids long. CDR3 sequence (DNA): TGTGCCAGCAGTCGCTACTCCTACAATGAGCAGTTCTTC. Translation: CASSRYSYNEQFF. The entire variable domain, with the rest obtained from reference TRBV7-6 and TRBJ2-1, is as follows: GAGVSQSPRYKVTKRGQDVALRCDPISGHVSLYWYRQALGQGPEFLTYFNYEAQQDKSGLPNDRFSAERPEGSISTLTIQRTEQRDSAMYRCASSRYSYNEQFFGPGTRLTVL.

The chain is built from TRBV7-9 and TRBJ2-5; unclear D gene. The DNA end lines up better with TRBJ2-7; the J call may be wrong. CDR3 length equals 14 residues. In germline, CDR1 is SEHNR, CDR2 FQNEAQ (reference sequence). CDR3 DNA: TGTGCCAGCAGCCCCTCTAAAAGCCCCTACGAGCAGTACTTC. This translates into CASSPSKSPYEQYF.

CDR3 in DNA: TGTGCCAGCAGTTCGGGTCCTGAAGCTTTCTTT. Residues: CASSSGPEAFF. The genes are TRBV28 and TRBJ1-1; D remains ambiguous. V shed 4 bases and J shed 6 bases, with 6 bases lying between them. CDR3 length: 11 amino acids. Germline CDR1 reads MDHEN; CDR2 reads SYDVKM.

This rearrangement joins TRBV19 to TRBJ2-3; D possibly corresponds to TRBD2 (7 bases). V lost 1 base and J 6 bases, leaving 11 bases between the germline ends. Germline values: CDR1 LNHDA, CDR2 SQIVND (reference sequence). The CDR3 length is 14 residues. DNA for the CDR3: TGTGCCAGTAGTATAGTGGGGAGGGGGGATACGCAGTATTTT. This translates into CASSIVGRGDTQYF.

J is TRBJ2-1 and V is TRBV7-9; 10 nucleotides line up with TRBD2. The V segment lost 3 bases and the J segment 3 bases; nucleotides outside the gene matches: 5. There are 16 residues in the CDR3. CDR1 SEHNR and CDR2 FQNEAQ come from the germline V gene (reference sequence). The CDR3 coding sequence is TGTGCCAGCAGCTTTGCCGGACTAGCGGACTACAATGAGCAGTTCTTC. Amino acids: CASSFAGLADYNEQFF.

The V call is TRBV5-1, the J call TRBJ2-7, with 14 bases aligning to TRBD2. With 0 bases clipped from V and 1 base from J, the junction kept 9 bases outside the gene matches. This CDR3 has 19 amino acids. The V gene's germline CDR1 is SGHRS and CDR2 YFSETQ. The CDR3 spells CASSLDVAGLAGVSYEQYF. The CDR3 DNA is TGCGCCAGCAGCTTGGATGTTGCGGGACTAGCGGGAGTTTCCTACGAGCAGTACTTC.